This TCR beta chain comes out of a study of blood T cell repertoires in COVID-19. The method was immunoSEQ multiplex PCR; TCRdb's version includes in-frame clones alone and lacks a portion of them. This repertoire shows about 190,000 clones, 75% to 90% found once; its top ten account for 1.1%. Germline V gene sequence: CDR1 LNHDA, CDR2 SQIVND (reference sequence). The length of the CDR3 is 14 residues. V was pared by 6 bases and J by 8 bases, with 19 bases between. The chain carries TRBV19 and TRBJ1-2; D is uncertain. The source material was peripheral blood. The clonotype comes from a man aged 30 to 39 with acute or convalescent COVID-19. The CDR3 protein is CASSPITVPSGYTF. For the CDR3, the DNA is TGTGCCAGTAGCCCAATCACAGTTCCGTCCGGCTACACCTTC.